These 23 T cell receptor beta chains originate from one sample sequenced in a study of CD8 T cells in ankylosing spondylitis (dated by TCRdb to 2016 to 2017). The study at large found these results: Blood from ankylosing spondylitis patients appeared to be characterized by a TCR beta motif composed of eight or nine highly homologous amino acid variants.

Library construction relied on 5' RACE. Instrument used: Illumina HiSeq 2500. TCRdb ran its own pipeline on the public reads, namely fastp trimming at Q25 and MiXCR clone calling, and kept in-frame beta chains. Records with the same CDR3 protein are collapsed into one entry carrying the most frequent genes and DNA. The sample table contains hundreds of thousands of distinct CDR3 sequences; only one count was recorded for roughly 12% of them. Jointly, the top ten make up about 0.5% of the sample. Antigens for these TCRs are unknown. Input material: blood, either unsorted or a sorted T cell fraction (not recorded which). The receptor source for this set is a male donor with ankylosing spondylitis.

The rearrangement links TRBV29-1 to TRBJ2-5, with 7 bases lining up with TRBD1. The germline V gene encodes CDR1 SQVTM and CDR2 ANQGSEA. V dropped 7 bases and J dropped 5; count of bases not matched to a gene: 7. The CDR3 covers 12 residues. CDR3 region: CSGRDSAETQYF. The CDR3 DNA sequence: TGCAGCGGCCGGGACAGCGCGGAGACCCAGTACTTC.

The chain couples TRBV7-9 to TRBJ2-3; weak D call: TRBD2 (6 bases). CDR1 is SEHNR, CDR2 FQNEAQ, per germline (reference sequence). The CDR3 is made up of 15 amino acids. Between the trimmed V and J ends, which lost 3 bases and 4 bases, there was a span of 14 bases. This CDR3 is CASSFMDWGADTQYF. The CDR3 DNA is TGTGCCAGCAGCTTTATGGATTGGGGGGCAGATACGCAGTATTTT.

The chain combines TRBV7-2 with TRBJ1-5, with D unresolved. V lost 2 bases to trimming and J lost 5 bases, with 13 bases between them. The CDR3 consists of 15 residues. CDR1 SGHTA and CDR2 FQGNSA come from the germline V gene. CDR3 DNA sequence: TGTGCCAGCAGCTTATTTCGCGAGGGCTATCAGCCCCAGCATTTT. Translation gives CASSLFREGYQPQHF.

This clonotype was observed a few times. This chain joins TRBV20-1 and TRBJ1-2; D is perhaps TRBD1 (5 bases). Germline CDR1 reads DFQATT; CDR2 reads SNEGSKA (reference sequence). Between the trimmed V and J ends, which lost 3 bases and 7 bases, there was a span of 18 bases. CDR3 length equals 14 residues. CDR3 sequence (DNA): TGCAGTGCTAGTATGGATTCAGGGCGGGGTGGCTACACCTTC. This sequence encodes CSASMDSGRGGYTF.

This clonotype was observed a handful of times. V usage is TRBV5-5 and J usage is TRBJ2-3; 11 bases match TRBD1. This CDR3 comprises 17 residues. In germline, CDR1 is SGHKS, CDR2 YYEKEE (reference sequence). V shed 2 bases and J 4 bases; nucleotides not matched to a gene: 9. The CDR3 DNA is TGTGCCAGCAGCTTCTTTTCGTGGGACAGGGGGGCAGATACGCAGTATTTT. Protein sequence: CASSFFSWDRGADTQYF.

This clonotype has just a few counts. The chain recombines TRBV5-1 with TRBJ2-7, with 7 positions matching TRBD1. V shed 2 bases and J 6 bases; nucleotides not matched to a gene: 2. Germline V CDR1 and CDR2: SGHRS, YFSETQ. This CDR3 is 12 amino acids long. CDR3 amino acids: CASSFDRVEQYF. DNA for the CDR3: TGCGCCAGCAGCTTTGACAGGGTCGAGCAGTACTTC.

This clonotype was detected only a few times. This sequence joins TRBV4-3 and TRBJ2-3, with D possibly matching TRBD1 (5 bases). The CDR3 covers 15 residues. CDR1 LGHNA and CDR2 YSLEER come from the germline V gene. Between the trimmed V and J ends, which lost 3 bases and 5 bases, there was a span of 15 bases. The CDR3 DNA reads TGCGCCAGCAGCCAGCAGACTTGGGGCGGAGATACGCAGTATTTT. Residues: CASSQQTWGGDTQYF.

This clonotype showed up just once. The chain recombines TRBV6-2 or TRBV6-3 with TRBJ2-1; perhaps TRBD1 as D (5 bases). This CDR3 is 14 amino acids long. CDR1 and CDR2 from the germline V gene are MNHEY and SVGEGT. Trimming removed 6 bases from V and 3 bases from J, with 12 bases in between. The CDR3 DNA is TGTGCCAGCAGCAACAGGTTGCGCTACAATGAGCAGTTCTTC. This codes for CASSNRLRYNEQFF.

This chain uses TRBV7-2 with TRBJ1-1; D is undetermined. The CDR3 has 12 amino acids. V was trimmed by 5 bases and J by 7 bases, leaving 11 bases between them. The germline CDR1 and CDR2 sequences are SGHTA and FQGNSA. The CDR3 loop is CASSLRASEAFF. The CDR3 DNA is TGTGCCAGCAGCCTAAGGGCGAGTGAAGCTTTCTTT.

This clonotype appeared a single time. The V gene is TRBV15, the J gene TRBJ2-5; D uncertain. Trimming shortened V by 3 bases and J by 2 bases, and 7 bases separated the two germline ends. There are 13 residues in the CDR3. The germline CDR1 and CDR2 sequences are LNHNV and YYDKDF (reference sequence). CDR3 nucleotide sequence: TGTGCCACCAGCAGTTACACACAAGAGACCCAGTACTTC. Its translation is CATSSYTQETQYF. The variable domain in full, completed from reference TRBV15 and TRBJ2-5, reads DAMVIQNPRYQVTQFGKPVTLSCSQTLNHNVMYWYQQKSSQAPKLLFHYYDKDFNNEADTPDNFQSRRPNTSFCFLDIRSPGLGDTAMYLCATSSYTQETQYFGPGTRLLVL.

This clonotype was observed a handful of times. The chain is built from TRBV12-3 or TRBV12-4 and TRBJ1-2; no definite D call. This CDR3 is 15 amino acids long. Deletions cut 1 base from V and 4 bases from J, with 13 bases between. The CDR3 sequence: CASSLDSVRTYGYTF. The CDR3 DNA sequence: TGTGCCAGCAGTTTAGACTCCGTCCGGACCTATGGCTACACCTTC.

This clonotype was found a few times. The chain joins TRBV7-2 to TRBJ1-2, with a weak D call TRBD1 (5 bases). The CDR3 has 13 amino acids. Looked up from germline, CDR1 is SGHTA and CDR2 is FQGNSA. V was clipped by 8 bases and J by 3 bases, with 13 bases between them. The CDR3 region is CASPQGVDYGYTF. As DNA, the CDR3 is TGTGCCAGCCCCCAAGGGGTGGACTATGGCTACACCTTC.

The CDR3 sequence: CASSVGGHGNTEAFF. In DNA form, the CDR3 reads TGTGCCAGCAGCGTAGGGGGCCACGGGAACACTGAAGCTTTCTTT. This chain uses TRBV9 with TRBJ1-1; maybe TRBD1 (5 bases). This CDR3 is built from 15 residues. The germline CDR1 and CDR2 sequences are SGDLS and YYNGEE. The V and J ends lost 0 bases and 1 base respectively, with 10 bases between them.

The chain recombines TRBV13 with TRBJ2-7; D tentatively fits TRBD1 or TRBD2 (5 bases each). Trimming cost V 3 bases and J 0 bases, with 12 bases left between them. CDR3 length equals 15 residues. Per the germline V gene, CDR1 is PRHDT and CDR2 is FYEKMQ (reference sequence). CDR3 amino acids: CASSFISGPSYEQYF. CDR3 bases: TGTGCCAGCAGCTTCATTTCGGGGCCCTCCTACGAGCAGTACTTC.

The V and J genes are TRBV24-1 and TRBJ2-3; tentatively, D is TRBD1 or TRBD2 (5 bases each). Germline lookup yields CDR1 KGHDR and CDR2 SFDVKD. V was cut by 1 base and J by 5 bases, with 15 bases left in between. This CDR3 is built from 16 residues. CDR3 amino acids: CATSDFGSGRQDTQYF. CDR3 DNA sequence: TGTGCCACCAGTGATTTTGGGTCGGGACGGCAAGATACGCAGTATTTT.

The genes are TRBV10-3 and TRBJ2-7, with 9 nucleotides matching TRBD2. CDR3 length: 14 residues. Germline CDR1 ENHRY, CDR2 SYGVKD. Trimming at V came to 10 bases and at J to 1 base, leaving 8 bases not matched to a gene. In DNA form, the CDR3 reads TGTGCCACCTATAGCGGGAGAGGATCCTACGAGCAGTACTTC. It is translated as CATYSGRGSYEQYF.

This clonotype was recorded many times. V gene TRBV29-1 combines with J gene TRBJ2-3, with TRBD2 identical over 9 bases. The length of the CDR3 is 14 residues. Germline values: CDR1 SQVTM, CDR2 ANQGSEA. J gave up 3 bases and V 3 bases, and 4 bases lay outside the gene matches. CDR3 in DNA: TGCAGCGTTGAGTCCAGCGGGAGGACAGATACGCAGTATTTT. Its translation is CSVESSGRTDTQYF.

Here the CDR3 DNA reads TGCGCCAGCAGCTTGGAACAGGGGGCACGGGAGCAGTACTTC. It codes for CASSLEQGAREQYF. V is TRBV5-1 and J is TRBJ2-7; TRBD1 agrees at 9 bases. CDR1 SGHRS and CDR2 YFSETQ come from the germline V gene. The CDR3 is made up of 14 amino acids. V was pared by 0 bases and J by 7 bases, with 5 bases of the junction left unmatched.

This clonotype occurred a few times. The chain combines TRBV4-3 with TRBJ1-4; D remains unclear. The V end was cut by 4 bases, the J end by 6 bases, with 15 bases between. This CDR3 is built from 15 residues. Germline V gene data show CDR1 as LGHNA and CDR2 as YSLEER. CDR3 in amino acids: CASSPGPGLDEKLFF. In DNA form, the CDR3 reads TGCGCCAGCAGCCCTGGACCGGGGTTAGATGAAAAACTGTTTTTT.

CDR3 sequence reads: CASSSATGKVTQYF. The CDR3 DNA reads as TGCGCCAGCAGCTCCGCGACAGGGAAAGTGACCCAGTACTTC. The rearrangement uses TRBV5-1 and TRBJ2-5; TRBD1 aligns across 7 bases. The trim removed 3 bases at V and 7 bases at J, leaving 9 bases unmatched. The germline V gene encodes CDR1 SGHRS and CDR2 YFSETQ. The CDR3 has 14 amino acids.

V gene TRBV5-1 combines with J gene TRBJ1-2, with D unresolved. This CDR3 is built from 15 residues. Per the germline V gene, CDR1 is SGHRS and CDR2 is YFSETQ. V lost 1 base, J lost 3 bases, and 13 bases lay in between. The CDR3 here is CASSLRLEKHYGYTF. CDR3 nucleotide sequence: TGCGCCAGCAGCTTGCGGCTAGAAAAACACTATGGCTACACCTTC.

This clonotype was seen at least ten times. This chain uses TRBV12-3 or TRBV12-4 with TRBJ1-2, with D perhaps TRBD1 (5 bases). The V and J ends lost 6 bases and 4 bases respectively, with 15 bases between them. The CDR3 consists of 14 residues. The CDR3 DNA sequence: TGTGCCAGCAGCGCGGTGGGGGTTATCTATGGCTACACCTTC. Its protein is CASSAVGVIYGYTF.

This chain connects TRBV25-1 to TRBJ2-2, with 10 bases that match TRBD1. This CDR3 region has 17 residues. Germline lookup yields CDR1 MGHDK and CDR2 SYGVNS. With 1 base clipped from V and 3 bases from J, the junction kept 5 bases outside the gene matches. CDR3 protein: CASSESVGTGDTGELFF. The CDR3 DNA sequence: TGTGCCAGCAGTGAATCAGTCGGGACAGGGGACACCGGGGAGCTGTTTTTT.